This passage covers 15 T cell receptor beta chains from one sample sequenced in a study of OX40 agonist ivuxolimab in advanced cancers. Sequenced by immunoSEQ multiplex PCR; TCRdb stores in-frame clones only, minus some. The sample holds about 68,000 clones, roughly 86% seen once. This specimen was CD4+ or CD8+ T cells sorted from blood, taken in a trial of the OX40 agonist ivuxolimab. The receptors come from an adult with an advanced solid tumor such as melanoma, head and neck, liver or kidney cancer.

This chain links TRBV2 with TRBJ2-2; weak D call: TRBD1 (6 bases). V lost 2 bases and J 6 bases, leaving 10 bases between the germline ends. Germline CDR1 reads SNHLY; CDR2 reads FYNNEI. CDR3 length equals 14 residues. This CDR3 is CASSETGTPGELFF. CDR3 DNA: TGTGCCAGCAGTGAAACAGGGACCCCCGGGGAGCTGTTTTTT.

CDR3 region: CASSPGQGYGYTF. The DNA for the CDR3 is TGCGCCAGCAGCCCGGGACAGGGGTATGGCTACACCTTC. The genes are TRBV5-1 and TRBJ1-2, with 10 bases matching TRBD1. Germline-derived CDR1 and CDR2 are SGHRS and YFSETQ. V lost 4 bases to trimming and J lost 5 bases; unmatched junction nucleotides: 2. This CDR3 is built from 13 residues.

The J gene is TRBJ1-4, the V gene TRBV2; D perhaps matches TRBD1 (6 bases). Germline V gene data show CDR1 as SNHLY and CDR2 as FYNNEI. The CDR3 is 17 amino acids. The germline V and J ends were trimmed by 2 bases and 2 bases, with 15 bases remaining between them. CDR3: CASSEIPGARTNEKLFF. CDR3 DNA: TGTGCCAGCAGTGAAATCCCGGGGGCCAGGACTAATGAAAAACTGTTTTTT.

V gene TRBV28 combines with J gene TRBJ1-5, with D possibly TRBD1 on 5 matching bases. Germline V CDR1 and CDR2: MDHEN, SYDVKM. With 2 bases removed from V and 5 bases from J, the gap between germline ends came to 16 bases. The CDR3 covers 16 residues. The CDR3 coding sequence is TGTGCCAGCAGTTTACAGGGTCAGGGTTTCTATCAGCCCCAGCATTTT. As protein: CASSLQGQGFYQPQHF.

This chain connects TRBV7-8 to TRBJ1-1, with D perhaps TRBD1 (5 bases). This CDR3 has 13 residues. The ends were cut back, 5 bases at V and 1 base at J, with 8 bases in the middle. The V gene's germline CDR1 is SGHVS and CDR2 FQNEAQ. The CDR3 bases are TGTGCCAGCAGCCGGGGGAGGAACACTGAAGCTTTCTTT. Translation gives CASSRGRNTEAFF.

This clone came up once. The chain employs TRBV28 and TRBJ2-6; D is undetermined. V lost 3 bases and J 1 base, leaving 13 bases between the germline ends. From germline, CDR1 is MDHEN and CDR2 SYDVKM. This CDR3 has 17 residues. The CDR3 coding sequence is TGTGCCAGCAGTTTCTGGGCGTATACTTCTGGGGCCAACGTCCTGACTTTC. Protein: CASSFWAYTSGANVLTF.

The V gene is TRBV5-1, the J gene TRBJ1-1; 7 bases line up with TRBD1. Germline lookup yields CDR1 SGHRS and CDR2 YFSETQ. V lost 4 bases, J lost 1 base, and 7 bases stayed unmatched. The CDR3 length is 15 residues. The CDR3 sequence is CASSLWTGPNTEAFF. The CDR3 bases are TGCGCCAGCAGCCTTTGGACAGGACCGAACACTGAAGCTTTCTTT.

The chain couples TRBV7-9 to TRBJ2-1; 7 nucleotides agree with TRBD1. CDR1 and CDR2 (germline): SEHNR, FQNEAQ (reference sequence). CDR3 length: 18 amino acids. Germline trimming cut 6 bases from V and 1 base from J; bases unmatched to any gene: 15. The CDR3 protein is CASRNRDSSRRSYNEQFF. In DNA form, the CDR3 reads TGTGCCAGCAGAAACCGGGACAGCTCCCGTCGATCCTACAATGAGCAGTTCTTC.

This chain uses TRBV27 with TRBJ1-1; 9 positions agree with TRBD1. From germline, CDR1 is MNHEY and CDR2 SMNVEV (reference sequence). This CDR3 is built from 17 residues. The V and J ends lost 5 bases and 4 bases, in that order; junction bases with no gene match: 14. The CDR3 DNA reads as TGTGCCAGCAGTCCCGGACAGGGGCAATCCTGGGTCACTGAAGCTTTCTTT. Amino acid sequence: CASSPGQGQSWVTEAFF.

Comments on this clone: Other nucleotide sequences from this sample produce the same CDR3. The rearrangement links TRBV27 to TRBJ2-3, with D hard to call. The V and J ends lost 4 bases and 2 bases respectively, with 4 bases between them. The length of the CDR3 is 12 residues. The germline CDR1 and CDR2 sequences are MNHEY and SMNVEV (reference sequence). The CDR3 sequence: CASSSFTDTQYF. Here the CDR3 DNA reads TGTGCCAGCAGTTCATTCACAGATACGCAGTATTTT.

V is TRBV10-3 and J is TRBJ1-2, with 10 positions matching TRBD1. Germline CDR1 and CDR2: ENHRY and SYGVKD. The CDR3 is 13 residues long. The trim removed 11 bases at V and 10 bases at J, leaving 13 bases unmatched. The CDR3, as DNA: TGTGCCCTCTGGGCGGGGACAGGGGTTTCCTACACCTTC. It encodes CALWAGTGVSYTF.

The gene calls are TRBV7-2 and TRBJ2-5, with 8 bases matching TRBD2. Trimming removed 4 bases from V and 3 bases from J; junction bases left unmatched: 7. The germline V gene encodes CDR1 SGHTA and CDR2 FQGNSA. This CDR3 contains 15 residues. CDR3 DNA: TGTGCCAGCAGCTCGTTTACTAGCGGAGAAGAGACCCAGTACTTC. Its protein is CASSSFTSGEETQYF.

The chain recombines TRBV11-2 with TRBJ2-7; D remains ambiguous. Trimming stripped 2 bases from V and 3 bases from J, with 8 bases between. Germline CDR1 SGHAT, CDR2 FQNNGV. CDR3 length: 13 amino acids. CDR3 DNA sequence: TGTGCCAGCAGCTTAAATGGTAACTACGAGCAGTACTTC. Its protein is CASSLNGNYEQYF.

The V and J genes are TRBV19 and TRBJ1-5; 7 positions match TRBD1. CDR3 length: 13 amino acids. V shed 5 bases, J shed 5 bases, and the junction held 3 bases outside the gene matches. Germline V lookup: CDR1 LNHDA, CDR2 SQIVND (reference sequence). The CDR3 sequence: CASSVTGDQPQHF. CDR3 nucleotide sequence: TGTGCCAGTAGTGTCACAGGGGATCAGCCCCAGCATTTT. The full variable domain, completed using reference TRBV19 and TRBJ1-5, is DGGITQSPKYLFRKEGQNVTLSCEQNLNHDAMYWYRQDPGQGLRLIYYSQIVNDFQKGDIAEGYSVSREKKESFPLTVTSAQKNPTAFYLCASSVTGDQPQHFGDGTRLSIL.

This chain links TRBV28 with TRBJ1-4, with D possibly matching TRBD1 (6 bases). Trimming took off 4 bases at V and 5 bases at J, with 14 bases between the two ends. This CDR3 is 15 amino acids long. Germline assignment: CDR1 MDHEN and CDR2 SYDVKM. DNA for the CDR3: TGTGCCAGCAGTTCTTCCGGGACACTAAATGAAAAACTGTTTTTT. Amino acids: CASSSSGTLNEKLFF.